This T cell receptor beta chain was obtained from a study of T cell responses to AZD1222 COVID-19 vaccine (dated by TCRdb to the early 2020s). At the level of the whole study: AZD1222 recipients with second doses at about 4 weeks or about 12 weeks were pooled, because spike-specific TCR depth and breadth did not differ between schedules. A total of just over 230 trial participants underwent TCR sequencing, of whom about 200 had received two doses of AZD1222 and 26 had received two doses of the MenACWY control vaccine. Trial participants were enrolled into age subgroups of 18-55, 56-69 and 70-plus years, which contained 148, 28 and 57 TCR-sequenced participants, respectively.

The full study reports these points: Most participants were white British and females outnumbered males, and the authors suggested that clonal diversity may have been underestimated. Because no day 14 peak-response samples were available, the repertoires could be characterized only after the peak T cell response. Conclusions about previously exposed vaccinees were limited because only a handful of AZD1222 recipients were SARS-CoV-2 seropositive at baseline. After two AZD1222 doses, both the breadth and the depth of spike-specific TCRs were significantly higher than at day 0 and than in MenACWY recipients. Nearly half of unique spike-specific TCRs reportedly recognized epitopes outside regions mutated in the B.1.351 and B.1.1.7 variants. The 56-69-year group was small, and its depth increase did not reach significance, likely because of low power. Vaccine-associated CD4 TCRs spanned the whole spike protein, with dominant responses in regions 160-218 and 743-854.

Taken with the paper, the label for time point translates to: baseline before first vaccination. Samples from vaccinated people were obtained from the UK trials COV001 and COV002, which included a single-blind randomized controlled phase 2/3 trial of AZD1222 (ChAdOx1 nCoV-19) in healthy adults. For TCRbeta chain sequencing, PBMC samples were collected from trial participants at day 0 and at day 28 after the second dose. About this clone itself: The antigen it binds to is not known. Base qualities are not provided; no much larger clone lies one nucleotide away.

The germline V gene specifies SGHTA as CDR1 and FQGNSA as CDR2. After removal of 2 bases from V and 8 bases from J, the junction retains 19 bases not matched to a gene. The CDR3 runs 18 amino acids, cysteine and phenylalanine included. Only the CDR3 part of the read is kept: 54 bases, read in frame from the first base. The CDR3 regions of human TCRbeta chains were analyzed by immunosequencing. From the authors' description of their analysis: Repertoire TCRs were checked for matches against a reference library of SARS-CoV-2-specific TCRs that had been generated using the MIRA antigen-specificity platform. Breadth was defined as the fraction of unique TCRs that were SARS-CoV-2-associated, and depth was defined as the fraction of total T cells that were SARS-CoV-2-associated. Using the MIRA data, every spike-specific TCR was mapped to the spike region that the TCR reacted to and assigned to either a CD4 or a CD8 class. Log10-transformed breadth and depth values were compared by one-way ANOVA with Sidak's multiple comparisons tests. TCRdb holds this immuneACCESS table with in-frame rearrangements only. Some clones are missing; in checked studies, unresolved V genes explain under half, and the rest has no known cause. D and trimming were read from the DNA, whereas the V and J calls and clone size are those reported in that table. The sample data list roughly 120,000 clones, and 88% of these were observed just once. The ten largest clonotypes hold around 8.7% of the sample.

The sequenced sample was peripheral blood, obtained on day 0 of AZD1222 vaccination. The sequence is built from TRBV7-2 and TRBJ2-3; TRBD2 agrees with 7 junctional bases. The sequence derives from an adult in good health. The CDR3 in this case is CASSLYSPGLSVSGTQYF. The DNA sequence reads TGTGCCAGCAGCTTATACTCTCCGGGACTATCTGTCTCTGGTACGCAGTATTTT.